The 26 T cell receptor beta chains below were found in one sample sequenced in a study of coeliac disease. Clones were read by immunoSEQ multiplex PCR, and TCRdb kept only the in-frame ones, dropping some. The data show around 3,300 clones, about 70% seen once. Specimen: intraepithelial lymphocytes from the gut. Every receptor here comes from a man aged 18 to 35 with celiac disease on a gluten-free diet.

The chain recombines TRBV19 with TRBJ2-1; 9 nucleotides match TRBD2. After removal of 2 bases from V and 8 bases from J, the junction contained 10 bases not matched to a gene. This CDR3 contains 16 residues. The germline gives CDR1 LNHDA, CDR2 SQIVND (reference sequence). The CDR3 here is CASSITGRGGRYEQFF. The CDR3 bases are TGTGCCAGTAGTATAACGGGGCGGGGGGGCAGGTATGAGCAGTTCTTC.

With respect to this clone: The same CDR3 is also encoded by other DNA sequences in this sample. This rearrangement joins TRBV7-3 to TRBJ1-1, with D perhaps matching TRBD1 (5 bases). Germline V gene lookup returns CDR1 SGHTA and CDR2 FQGTGA. This CDR3 contains 15 residues. V lost 2 bases to trimming and J lost 0 bases, with 10 bases between them. CDR3 sequence (DNA): TGTGCCAGCAGCTTAGGGCAGGGTATGAACACTGAAGCTTTCTTT. Translation: CASSLGQGMNTEAFF.

The rearrangement uses TRBV4-2 and TRBJ1-5; D gene unclear. The CDR3 has 15 amino acids. Germline values: CDR1 LGHNA, CDR2 YNFKEQ. V lost 3 bases, J lost 5 bases, and 14 bases lay in between. The chain's CDR3 is CASSQDSTSYQPQHF. DNA for the CDR3: TGTGCCAGCAGCCAGGACTCGACAAGCTATCAGCCCCAGCATTTT.

This sequence joins TRBV7-2 and TRBJ2-7; D is possibly TRBD2 (6 bases). Germline CDR1 is SGHTA and CDR2 is FQGNSA. V lost 4 bases to trimming and J lost 1 base, with 14 bases between them. This CDR3 comprises 15 residues. The CDR3 nucleotides read TGTGCCAGCAGCTCACCGGGACTGGGGTCCTACGAGCAGTACTTC. This translates into CASSSPGLGSYEQYF.

This clone was seen a single time. J is TRBJ1-3 and V is TRBV14; 8 bases line up with TRBD1. The CDR3 runs to 15 residues. The V and J ends lost 1 base and 14 bases, in that order; junction bases with no gene match: 13. Germline lookup yields CDR1 SGHDN and CDR2 FVKESK. The CDR3 DNA reads as TGTGCCAGCAGCCAAGGGAGCCTGACAGGGGAAGCCTTATATTTT. This sequence encodes CASSQGSLTGEALYF.

There are a few counts of this clone. The chain links TRBV5-1 to TRBJ2-3, with TRBD1 as a possible D gene (6 bases). The CDR3 loop spans 16 amino acids. Trimming stripped 4 bases from V and 0 bases from J, with 15 bases between. The V gene's germline CDR1 is SGHRS and CDR2 YFSETQ. DNA of the CDR3: TGCGCCAGCAGCCCGGACCCACAGGGTAGCACAGATACGCAGTATTTT. Translating gives CASSPDPQGSTDTQYF.

The CDR3 protein is CASRKYGQGGEKLFF. The CDR3 DNA reads as TGTGCCAGCAGGAAATACGGACAGGGGGGCGAAAAACTGTTTTTT. The rearrangement uses TRBV6-5 and TRBJ1-4; 10 bases match TRBD1. This CDR3 is 15 amino acids long. The V segment lost 6 bases and the J segment 8 bases; nucleotides outside the gene matches: 9. Germline values: CDR1 MNHEY, CDR2 SVGAGI.

The V and J genes are TRBV7-3 and TRBJ2-5; 16 nucleotides line up with TRBD2. Germline CDR1 is SGHTA and CDR2 is FQGTGA. V shed 4 bases, J shed 5 bases, and the junction held 7 bases outside the gene matches. The CDR3 totals 17 residues. The CDR3 is CASSSGTSGGALETQYF. Written as DNA, the CDR3 is TGTGCCAGCAGCTCCGGGACTAGCGGGGGGGCCTTGGAGACCCAGTACTTC.

This clone is labeled as large (0.1 to 1%). The rearrangement uses TRBV9 and TRBJ2-1, with TRBD2 matching over 7 bases. The CDR3 is 14 residues long. Looked up from germline, CDR1 is SGDLS and CDR2 is YYNGEE. The junction had 5 bases not matched to a gene; V was cut back by 0 bases and J by 8 bases. This CDR3 reads CASSVGDYGDEQFF. Written as DNA, the CDR3 is TGTGCCAGCAGCGTAGGGGACTATGGCGATGAGCAGTTCTTC.

The rearrangement joins TRBV10-3 to TRBJ1-2; perhaps TRBD1 as D (6 bases). This CDR3 has 14 amino acids. V was cut by 8 bases and J by 3 bases, with 16 bases left in between. Germline V gene data show CDR1 as ENHRY and CDR2 as SYGVKD. The CDR3 region has the DNA TGTGCCATCCCAAGTGGCAGGGGAGACTATGGCTACACCTTC. This encodes CAIPSGRGDYGYTF.

This CDR3 is CASSSGTGVLGEKLFF. The CDR3 region has the DNA TGTGCCAGCAGCTCGGGGACAGGGGTCCTGGGGGAAAAACTGTTTTTT. The chain recombines TRBV5-4 with TRBJ1-4, with 10 bases that match TRBD1. After removal of 3 bases from V and 8 bases from J, the junction contained 10 bases not matched to a gene. The CDR3 loop spans 16 amino acids. Looked up from germline, CDR1 is SGHNT and CDR2 is YYREEE (reference sequence).

This clone has only a few counts. A much more abundant neighbour one base away suggests this may be a read error. V usage is TRBV5-1 and J usage is TRBJ2-7; 7 bases are a match to TRBD2. This CDR3 spans 12 amino acids. CDR1 is SGHRS and CDR2 is YFSETQ in the germline V gene. CDR3 protein: CASRMGGGEQCF. CDR3 bases: TGCGCCAGCAGGATGGGGGGGGGAGAGCAGTGCTTC. Combining the CDR3 with reference TRBV5-1 and TRBJ2-7 gives the whole variable domain KAGVTQTPRYLIKTRGQQVTLSCSPISGHRSVSWYQQTPGQGLQFLFEYFSETQRNKGNFPGRFSGRQFSNSRSEMNVSTLELGDSALYLCASRMGGGEQCFGPGTRLTVT.

This clone was detected only a few times. The chain combines TRBV19 with TRBJ1-5; a possible D gene is TRBD1 (5 bases). The CDR3 runs to 16 residues. V was shortened by 1 base and J by 7 bases, with 17 bases between the two germline ends. The germline V gene has CDR1 LNHDA and CDR2 SQIVND (reference sequence). This chain's CDR3 is CASSIVGPQGGQPQHF. DNA for the CDR3: TGTGCCAGTAGTATAGTGGGACCCCAGGGAGGGCAGCCCCAGCATTTT.

This chain joins TRBV4-1 and TRBJ2-3; possible D gene TRBD2, 5 bases. Deletions cut 3 bases from V and 2 bases from J, with 15 bases between. Germline V lookup: CDR1 MGHRA, CDR2 YSYEKL. The CDR3 is 16 amino acids. The chain's CDR3 is CASSQVPGFPTDTQYF. The CDR3 DNA follows: TGCGCCAGCAGCCAGGTTCCGGGGTTTCCCACAGATACGCAGTATTTT.

The rearrangement joins TRBV28 to TRBJ1-4; a weak D match, TRBD1 (6 bases). Trimming shortened V by 6 bases and J by 6 bases, and 14 bases separated the two germline ends. The V gene's germline CDR1 is MDHEN and CDR2 SYDVKM. The CDR3 is 14 residues long. CDR3 coding DNA: TGTGCCAGCAGGCCGACAGGAACCTATGAAAAACTGTTTTTT. Translated, it gives CASRPTGTYEKLFF.

This chain joins TRBV10-2 and TRBJ1-4, with 7 nucleotides matching TRBD1. The ends lost 3 bases at V and 5 bases at J; junction bases unmatched: 6. CDR1 is WSHSY, CDR2 SAAADI, per germline. The CDR3 has 15 amino acids. CDR3 bases: TGCGCCAGCAGTGAAGCAGGGGGACGGAATGAAAAACTGTTTTTT. Encoded protein: CASSEAGGRNEKLFF.

The DNA of the CDR3 is TGTGCCAGCAGCTCGGACAGGGTATGGGAAGAGACCCAGTACTTC. Protein product: CASSSDRVWEETQYF. The V call is TRBV7-9, the J call TRBJ2-5, with 8 nucleotides matching TRBD1. This CDR3 is 15 amino acids long. Germline V CDR1 and CDR2: SEHNR, FQNEAQ (reference sequence). The V gene end was trimmed by 4 bases and the J gene end by 3 bases; junction bases not matched to a gene: 7.

With regard to this clone: Other DNA sequences in this specimen translate into the identical CDR3. V is TRBV5-1 and J is TRBJ2-7, with 7 bases identical to TRBD1. This CDR3 is built from 16 residues. Germline lookup yields CDR1 SGHRS and CDR2 YFSETQ. V lost 4 bases and J lost 0; bases outside the gene matches: 10. CDR3 in DNA: TGCGCCAGCAGCGGGGTACTGGGACAGAACTCCTACGAGCAGTACTTC. This translates into CASSGVLGQNSYEQYF.

The CDR3 DNA follows: TGTGCCAGCAGCCAAGATGGCCCGACAGGGAGTTTCCCTAGGAATGAGCAGTTCTTC. The encoded protein is CASSQDGPTGSFPRNEQFF. J is TRBJ2-1 and V is TRBV4-2; 7 nucleotides agree with TRBD1. The junction had 18 bases not matched to a gene; V was cut back by 0 bases and J by 7 bases. CDR1 is LGHNA, CDR2 YNFKEQ, per germline. This CDR3 has 19 amino acids.

The chain joins TRBV4-3 to TRBJ1-2; D gene ambiguous. The V end was cut by 0 bases, the J end by 2 bases, with 10 bases between. CDR1 and CDR2 from the germline V gene are LGHNA and YSLEER. This CDR3 is built from 15 residues. CDR3 coding DNA: TGCGCCAGCAGCCAAGATCCCCGGGGAAACTATGGCTACACCTTC. It specifies CASSQDPRGNYGYTF.

This chain connects TRBV7-6 to TRBJ2-2; the match to TRBD2 covers 8 bases. CDR1 is SGHVS and CDR2 is FNYEAQ in the germline V gene. The CDR3 has 15 residues. V was clipped by 5 bases and J by 3 bases; unmatched bases: 5. This CDR3 reads CASSRGGAHTGELFF. CDR3 nucleotides: TGTGCCAGCAGCCGGGGGGGGGCGCACACCGGGGAGCTGTTTTTT.

The chain is built from TRBV14 and TRBJ1-6; 7 bases match TRBD1. The V gene end was trimmed by 4 bases and the J gene end by 8 bases; junction bases not matched to a gene: 8. CDR1 SGHDN and CDR2 FVKESK come from the germline V gene. The CDR3 loop spans 15 amino acids. The CDR3 protein is CASSRHRGLDSPLHF. CDR3 bases: TGTGCCAGCAGCCGACACAGGGGATTGGATTCACCCCTCCACTTT.

The chain carries TRBV28 and TRBJ2-7, with TRBD1 identical over 7 bases. CDR3 size: 14 residues. Germline V lookup: CDR1 MDHEN, CDR2 SYDVKM. After removal of 4 bases from V and 9 bases from J, the junction contained 12 bases not matched to a gene. The CDR3 nucleotides are TGTGCCAGCAGTTCCATGGGACAGAGGTTGTGGCAGTACTTC. It yields the protein CASSSMGQRLWQYF.

This sequence joins TRBV7-9 and TRBJ2-7, with 7 bases fitting TRBD1. This CDR3 has 16 amino acids. From germline, CDR1 is SEHNR and CDR2 FQNEAQ (reference sequence). Germline trimming cut 5 bases from V and 2 bases from J; bases unmatched to any gene: 12. The CDR3 protein is CASSTTSRGLTYEQYF. CDR3 nucleotides: TGTGCCAGCAGCACTACATCTAGGGGGCTCACCTACGAGCAGTACTTC.

The chain recombines TRBV27 with TRBJ2-3, with TRBD2 matching 11 bases. Germline assignment: CDR1 MNHEY and CDR2 SMNVEV (reference sequence). Trimming cost V 4 bases and J 0 bases; bases outside gene matches: 9. The CDR3 sequence is 18 residues long. CDR3 DNA: TGTGCCAGCAGTTCCCAGGGCGCTAGCGGGGGGAGCACAGATACGCAGTATTTT. Protein product: CASSSQGASGGSTDTQYF.

V and J are TRBV6-1 and TRBJ1-1; maybe TRBD1 (5 bases). V was shortened by 3 bases and J by 7 bases, with 12 bases between the two germline ends. Per germline, CDR1 MNHNS and CDR2 SASEGT. This CDR3 has 13 residues. CDR3 protein: CASSDGMGREAFF. In nucleotides, the CDR3 is TGTGCCAGCAGTGATGGCATGGGGCGTGAAGCTTTCTTT.